Below are 22 T cell receptor beta chains sequenced from a single sample in a study of OX40 agonist ivuxolimab in advanced cancers. Sequenced by immunoSEQ multiplex PCR; TCRdb stores in-frame clones only, minus some. The sample lists about 88,000 clones; 85% to 90% were seen once. The starting material was CD4+ or CD8+ T cells sorted from blood, obtained in a trial of the OX40 agonist ivuxolimab. These receptors originate from an adult with an advanced solid tumor such as melanoma, head and neck, liver or kidney cancer.

V usage is TRBV6-5 and J usage is TRBJ1-5; 7 nucleotides agree with TRBD1. The junction had 10 bases not matched to a gene; V was cut back by 7 bases and J by 7 bases. The CDR3 spans 14 residues. CDR1 and CDR2 from the germline V gene are MNHEY and SVGAGI. The CDR3 protein is CASTRQGVGQPQHF. The CDR3 DNA is TGTGCCAGCACCCGACAGGGAGTGGGACAGCCCCAGCATTTT.

This sequence joins TRBV4-3 and TRBJ1-6; D is possibly TRBD1 (5 bases). V was shortened by 1 base and J by 8 bases, with 9 bases between the two germline ends. The CDR3 sequence is 14 residues long. Germline V CDR1 and CDR2: LGHNA, YSLEER. Here the CDR3 reads CASSQVGRDSPLHF. DNA of the CDR3: TGCGCCAGCAGCCAAGTAGGCAGGGATTCACCCCTCCACTTT.

The chain recombines TRBV5-1 with TRBJ2-2; 9 bases are shared with TRBD2. The CDR3 spans 16 residues. J lost 3 bases, V lost 3 bases, and 6 bases had no gene match. Germline assignment: CDR1 SGHRS and CDR2 YFSETQ. The DNA for the CDR3 is TGCGCCAGCAGCTCTAGCGGGATAGTGGACACCGGGGAGCTGTTTTTT. Translation: CASSSSGIVDTGELFF. Based on the CDR3 plus reference TRBV5-1 and TRBJ2-2, the full variable domain is KAGVTQTPRYLIKTRGQQVTLSCSPISGHRSVSWYQQTPGQGLQFLFEYFSETQRNKGNFPGRFSGRQFSNSRSEMNVSTLELGDSALYLCASSSSGIVDTGELFFGEGSRLTVL.

The rearrangement links TRBV7-9 to TRBJ1-4; D is perhaps TRBD1 (5 bases). The CDR3 spans 13 residues. Trimming cost V 3 bases and J 8 bases, with 10 bases left between them. Germline V gene sequence: CDR1 SEHNR, CDR2 FQNEAQ (reference sequence). CDR3 bases: TGTGCCAGCAGCTTCTCGGGGGAGGAAAAACTGTTTTTT. Amino acids: CASSFSGEEKLFF.

The chain combines TRBV28 with TRBJ1-2; tentatively, D is TRBD1 (5 bases). Germline assignment: CDR1 MDHEN and CDR2 SYDVKM. CDR3 length: 13 residues. Trimming left V 6 bases short and J 7 bases short, with 15 bases between. This CDR3 is CASSRLTVTGYTF. The CDR3 DNA sequence: TGTGCCAGCAGCCGCCTGACAGTGACTGGCTACACCTTC.

V is TRBV7-2 and J is TRBJ2-1; possibly TRBD2 for D (6 bases). Germline assignment: CDR1 SGHTA and CDR2 FQGNSA. The ends were cut back, 6 bases at V and 3 bases at J, with 15 bases in the middle. This CDR3 spans 15 amino acids. This CDR3 is CASSSILDYYNEQFF. In DNA, the CDR3 is TGTGCCAGCAGTTCCATTTTGGACTACTACAATGAGCAGTTCTTC.

This rearrangement joins TRBV5-8 to TRBJ1-5; a weak D match, TRBD1 (5 bases). This CDR3 spans 13 amino acids. Trimming removed 2 bases at V and 7 bases at J, with 10 bases between. Looked up from germline, CDR1 is SGHTS and CDR2 is YDEGEE. DNA of the CDR3: TGTGCCAGCAGCTTAATGTGGGGGCAGCCCCAGCATTTT. Residues: CASSLMWGQPQHF.

This chain links TRBV5-1 with TRBJ1-2; a possible D gene is TRBD1 (6 bases). V lost 4 bases to trimming and J lost 1 base, with 8 bases between them. CDR3 size: 13 residues. The germline CDR1 and CDR2 sequences are SGHRS and YFSETQ. The CDR3 DNA is TGCGCCAGCAGCAAACAGGGTAACTATGGCTACACCTTC. It specifies CASSKQGNYGYTF.

V usage is TRBV18 and J usage is TRBJ1-5; the D is unclear. Germline CDR1 reads KGHSH; CDR2 reads LQKENI. Between the trimmed V and J ends, which lost 3 bases and 0 bases, there was a span of 9 bases. This CDR3 region has 15 residues. CDR3 bases: TGTGCCAGCTCACCTCTCGCGGATAGCAATCAGCCCCAGCATTTT. Its translation: CASSPLADSNQPQHF.

Worth noting for this clone: The limits of the CDR3 on the DNA are not certain, so only TCRdb's listed CDR3 is given. V and J are TRBV4-3 and TRBJ2-1. Germline V gives CDR1 LGHNA, CDR2 YSLEER. The CDR3 spans 15 amino acids, including both terminal residues. CDR3 residues: CASSQDKLFGLGTVF.

This clone has just a few counts. The chain uses TRBV5-1 and TRBJ1-1, with D perhaps TRBD1 (5 bases). Germline values: CDR1 SGHRS, CDR2 YFSETQ. The germline V and J ends were trimmed by 5 bases and 7 bases, with 12 bases remaining between them. The CDR3 extends over 12 amino acids. The CDR3 DNA sequence: TGCGCCAGCAGGGACCAGGGAATTGAAGCTTTCTTT. Its translation: CASRDQGIEAFF.

The chain links TRBV28 to TRBJ1-2; the D gene is possibly TRBD1 (5 bases). The CDR3 consists of 15 residues. The V and J ends lost 5 bases and 0 bases respectively, with 13 bases between them. Germline assignment: CDR1 MDHEN and CDR2 SYDVKM. The CDR3 is CASSLPRGANYGYTF. Here the CDR3 DNA reads TGTGCCAGCAGTCTACCGCGAGGGGCTAACTATGGCTACACCTTC.

The V gene is TRBV9, the J gene TRBJ2-6; D is unresolved. Germline CDR1 and CDR2: SGDLS and YYNGEE. V lost 3 bases to trimming and J lost 0 bases, with 10 bases between them. CDR3 size: 16 residues. CDR3 residues: CASSATIASGANVLTF. In DNA form, the CDR3 reads TGTGCCAGCAGCGCCACGATCGCCTCTGGGGCCAACGTCCTGACTTTC.

This chain uses TRBV5-6 with TRBJ2-3; no clear D. The germline V gene encodes CDR1 SGHDT and CDR2 YYEEEE. V lost 0 bases and J 5 bases, leaving 4 bases between the germline ends. CDR3 length equals 12 residues. The DNA of the CDR3 is TGTGCCAGCAGCTTGGTACGAGATACGCAGTATTTT. It specifies CASSLVRDTQYF.

The rearrangement links TRBV18 to TRBJ2-1; D is undetermined. This CDR3 has 14 residues. Germline loops: CDR1 KGHSH, CDR2 LQKENI. Trimming took off 6 bases at V and 6 bases at J, with 15 bases between the two ends. The CDR3 sequence: CASSSASAVNEQFF. The CDR3 DNA is TGTGCCAGCTCCTCGGCGAGCGCGGTCAATGAGCAGTTCTTC. Looking up the rest from reference TRBV18 and TRBJ2-1 gives the full variable domain: NAGVMQNPRHLVRRRGQEARLRCSPMKGHSHVYWYRQLPEEGLKFMVYLQKENIIDESGMPKERFSAEFPKEGPSILRIQQVVRGDSAAYFCASSSASAVNEQFFGPGTRLTVL.

This sequence joins TRBV7-3 and TRBJ2-3; no clear D gene. V was trimmed by 1 base and J by 3 bases, leaving 5 bases between them. CDR1 is SGHTA and CDR2 is FQGTGA in the germline V gene. This CDR3 is 13 amino acids long. The CDR3 is CASSLRMTDTQYF. The DNA for the CDR3 is TGTGCCAGCAGCTTAAGGATGACAGATACGCAGTATTTT. The whole variable domain, filled in from reference TRBV7-3 and TRBJ2-3, reads GAGVSQTPSNKVTEKGKYVELRCDPISGHTALYWYRQSLGQGPEFLIYFQGTGAADDSGLPNDRFFAVRPEGSVSTLKIQRTERGDSAVYLCASSLRMTDTQYFGPGTRLTVL.

The chain couples TRBV7-9 to TRBJ1-4, with a tentative D call TRBD1 (5 bases). Germline values: CDR1 SEHNR, CDR2 FQNEAQ (reference sequence). The V end lost 5 bases, the J end lost 5 bases, and 18 bases lay between the germline ends. The CDR3 is 16 residues long. The CDR3 DNA sequence: TGTGCCAGCAGCCCCCTGGGGCGAGGAAGAAATGAAAAACTGTTTTTT. Its protein product is CASSPLGRGRNEKLFF. The full variable domain, rest sourced from reference TRBV7-9 and TRBJ1-4, is DTGVSQNPRHKITKRGQNVTFRCDPISEHNRLYWYRQTLGQGPEFLTYFQNEAQLEKSRLLSDRFSAERPKGSFSTLEIQRTEQGDSAMYLCASSPLGRGRNEKLFFGSGTQLSVL.

The V call is TRBV18, the J call TRBJ2-1; perhaps TRBD2 as D (6 bases). Germline CDR1 reads KGHSH; CDR2 reads LQKENI. The germline V and J ends were trimmed by 4 bases and 5 bases, with 12 bases remaining between them. The CDR3 sequence is 14 residues long. In DNA form, the CDR3 reads TGTGCCAGCTCACAAGCCGGGACTGACAATGAGCAGTTCTTC. Translated: CASSQAGTDNEQFF.

J is TRBJ2-1 and V is TRBV6-5; 8 nucleotides agree with TRBD2. The ends lost 8 bases at V and 3 bases at J; junction bases unmatched: 6. CDR3 length: 14 amino acids. The germline V gene encodes CDR1 MNHEY and CDR2 SVGAGI. CDR3 sequence (DNA): TGTGCCAGCGGAGCTAGCGGGTTCTACAATGAGCAGTTCTTC. Residues: CASGASGFYNEQFF.

The V gene is TRBV4-1, the J gene TRBJ2-2; TRBD1 agrees at 10 bases. Germline V CDR1 and CDR2: MGHRA, YSYEKL. The CDR3 contains 15 residues. V trimming: 0 bases; J trimming: 6 bases; junction bases outside the gene matches: 1. The CDR3 is CASSQETGGAGELFF. The CDR3 DNA sequence: TGCGCCAGCAGCCAAGAGACAGGGGGCGCCGGGGAGCTGTTTTTT.

V usage is TRBV18 and J usage is TRBJ2-3; weak D call: TRBD2 (5 bases). Germline CDR1 is KGHSH and CDR2 is LQKENI. The germline V and J ends were trimmed by 4 bases and 3 bases, with 14 bases remaining between them. This CDR3 has 15 residues. CDR3 residues: CASSLGYGETDTQYF. The CDR3 nucleotides read TGTGCCAGCTCACTCGGGTACGGGGAGACAGATACGCAGTATTTT.

The chain combines TRBV28 with TRBJ1-5; no reliable D call. This CDR3 has 15 residues. CDR1 MDHEN and CDR2 SYDVKM come from the germline V gene. V was shortened by 3 bases and J by 2 bases, with 11 bases between the two germline ends. The CDR3 loop is CASSFIRSGNQPQHF. CDR3 nucleotides: TGTGCCAGCAGTTTTATCAGGTCCGGCAATCAGCCCCAGCATTTT.